Below, one T cell receptor beta chain is given with its context. The antigen is undetermined. This CDR3 region has 12 residues. V lost 3 bases, J lost 8 bases, and 10 bases lay in between. Germline V gene sequence: CDR1 DFQATT, CDR2 SNEGSKA (reference sequence). This specimen comes from a study of T cell repertoires in cytomegalovirus infection. Using its own MiXCR run on the reads, TCRdb lists one record per CDR3 protein. The data show fewer than 1,000,000 distinct CDR3 sequences, about 33% seen once. This TCR derives from a human donor in good health (CMV status not recorded). Some clones in this sample may be carry-over from other donors' samples. The sample here was cultured CD8+ T cells from PBMCs, taken from culture after CMV antigen stimulation. The chain employs TRBV20-1 and TRBJ2-2; the D is unclear. CDR3: CSARVRTGELFF. CDR3 nucleotide sequence: TGCAGTGCTAGGGTCAGAACGGGGGAGCTGTTTTTT.